The 24 T cell receptor beta chains below come from one sample, sequenced in a study of cytomegalovirus exposure and HLA in healthy donors. In the PCR, 60 Vbeta and 13 Jbeta primers were used. Assay: immunoSEQ multiplex PCR; the TCRdb copy retains only in-frame clones and omits some. The profile shows approximately 210,000 clones, about 81% of them singletons. Sequenced sample: PBMCs. Receptors were obtained from a man aged 18 to 30 in good health and CMV-seronegative.

The chain employs TRBV15 and TRBJ1-4; unclear D gene. The CDR3 has 14 amino acids. The germline V and J ends were trimmed by 6 bases and 1 base, with 9 bases remaining between them. CDR1 and CDR2 (germline): LNHNV, YYDKDF (reference sequence). The CDR3 loop reads CATRRPGTNEKLFF. As DNA, the CDR3 is TGTGCCACCAGGCGCCCGGGAACTAATGAAAAACTGTTTTTT.

This clone occurred once. This chain links TRBV7-9 with TRBJ1-1, with unresolved D. Looked up from germline, CDR1 is SEHNR and CDR2 is FQNEAQ (reference sequence). The germline V and J ends were trimmed by 2 bases and 2 bases, with 3 bases remaining between them. This CDR3 contains 12 residues. The CDR3 loop is CASSLQNTEAFF. The CDR3 DNA sequence: TGTGCCAGCAGCTTACAAAACACTGAAGCTTTCTTT.

The chain couples TRBV27 to TRBJ2-2; D is perhaps TRBD2 (6 bases). This CDR3 spans 14 amino acids. Trimming removed 2 bases from V and 7 bases from J, with 11 bases in between. Germline assignment: CDR1 MNHEY and CDR2 SMNVEV (reference sequence). Here the CDR3 DNA reads TGTGCCAGCAGTTTACAGACTAGGGGCGGGGAGCTGTTTTTT. It translates to CASSLQTRGGELFF.

The V gene is TRBV10-1, the J gene TRBJ2-7, with TRBD2 identical over 7 bases. CDR1 WNHNN and CDR2 SYGVQD come from the germline V gene (reference sequence). The CDR3 totals 15 residues. J lost 4 bases, V lost 0 bases, and 6 bases had no gene match. The CDR3 region has the DNA TGCGCCAGCAGTGAGTCCCGGGACTACCATTACGAGCAGTACTTC. Encoded protein: CASSESRDYHYEQYF.

DNA for the CDR3: TGTGCCAGCACCGCCGGGACAGGGGCGAGAGAGCAGTACTTC. Amino acids: CASTAGTGAREQYF. The chain employs TRBV6-5 and TRBJ2-7; 10 bases align to TRBD1. CDR3 length equals 14 residues. Germline V lookup: CDR1 MNHEY, CDR2 SVGAGI. V shed 7 bases, J shed 7 bases, and the junction held 10 bases outside the gene matches.

The rearrangement uses TRBV4-1 and TRBJ2-7; 7 bases are a match to TRBD2. The CDR3 loop spans 17 amino acids. Per the germline V gene, CDR1 is MGHRA and CDR2 is YSYEKL. Trimming cost V 0 bases and J 0 bases; bases outside gene matches: 8. This CDR3 is CASSQDLGLGASYEQYF. The CDR3 DNA is TGCGCCAGCAGCCAAGATCTTGGACTAGGGGCCTCCTACGAGCAGTACTTC.

A note on this clone: This CDR3 is also generated by other DNA sequences in the sample. This chain joins TRBV2 and TRBJ2-7; TRBD2 agrees at 8 bases. The germline CDR1 and CDR2 sequences are SNHLY and FYNNEI. CDR3 length: 14 residues. Losses at the gene ends were 4 bases for V and 3 bases for J; bases not matched to a gene: 5. CDR3 amino acids: CASSGLARDYEQYF. As DNA, the CDR3 is TGTGCCAGCAGTGGACTAGCGAGGGACTACGAGCAGTACTTC.

The V and J genes are TRBV7-8 and TRBJ2-6; 7 bases map to TRBD1. Germline trimming cut 5 bases from V and 4 bases from J; bases unmatched to any gene: 11. This CDR3 has 17 residues. The germline V gene has CDR1 SGHVS and CDR2 FQNEAQ. The CDR3 nucleotides read TGTGCCAGCAGCCCCCGGGACAGAGGCTCGGGGGCCAACGTCCTGACTTTC. Its translation is CASSPRDRGSGANVLTF.

The V and J genes are TRBV29-1 and TRBJ2-7; 12 positions agree with TRBD1. This CDR3 spans 12 amino acids. V trimming: 6 bases; J trimming: 6 bases; junction bases outside the gene matches: 3. Germline V gene data show CDR1 as SQVTM and CDR2 as ANQGSEA. CDR3 sequence (DNA): TGCAGCGTGGGACAGGGGGCGCGCGAGCAGTACTTC. Protein sequence: CSVGQGAREQYF.

V is TRBV5-6 and J is TRBJ2-1; TRBD1 matches 9 bases. The V gene end was trimmed by 3 bases and the J gene end by 5 bases; junction bases not matched to a gene: 6. CDR1 and CDR2 from the germline V gene are SGHDT and YYEEEE. The CDR3 contains 15 residues. CDR3 region: CASSSPGQGHNEQFF. The CDR3 DNA follows: TGTGCCAGCAGCTCTCCGGGACAGGGCCACAATGAGCAGTTCTTC.

This chain joins TRBV9 and TRBJ2-1; 7 bases agree with TRBD2. Trimming at V came to 1 base and at J to 3 bases, leaving 4 bases not matched to a gene. Per germline, CDR1 SGDLS and CDR2 YYNGEE. The CDR3 runs 15 residues. The CDR3: CASSVTSDLYNEQFF. The CDR3 coding sequence is TGTGCCAGCAGCGTAACTAGCGATCTCTACAATGAGCAGTTCTTC.

This clone was seen only once. The V call is TRBV20-1, the J call TRBJ1-1, with D perhaps matching TRBD1 (5 bases). Germline loops: CDR1 DFQATT, CDR2 SNEGSKA (reference sequence). CDR3 length: 11 residues. The ends were cut back, 4 bases at V and 3 bases at J, with 6 bases in the middle. Here the CDR3 DNA reads TGCAGTGCTAAGGGGTACACTGAAGCTTTCTTT. Its translation is CSAKGYTEAFF.

The CDR3 loop is CASSQEGQGDTQYF. CDR3 nucleotides: TGCGCCAGCAGCCAAGAAGGACAGGGGGATACGCAGTATTTT. The chain combines TRBV4-3 with TRBJ2-3; 9 bases are a match to TRBD1. The germline V gene encodes CDR1 LGHNA and CDR2 YSLEER. CDR3 size: 14 residues. The junction had 1 base not matched to a gene; V was cut back by 0 bases and J by 6 bases.

The rearrangement links TRBV7-2 to TRBJ2-7; D perhaps matches TRBD1 (7 bases). Germline CDR1 SGHTA, CDR2 FQGNSA. V lost 5 bases, J lost 6 bases, and 14 bases lay in between. The CDR3 sequence is 13 residues long. In DNA, the CDR3 is TGTGCCAGCAGCGGGAGGACAGGCGGCGAGCAGTACTTC. This translates into CASSGRTGGEQYF.

The chain uses TRBV2 and TRBJ2-5; TRBD2 aligns across 9 bases. The CDR3 covers 15 residues. Trimming cost V 3 bases and J 7 bases; bases outside gene matches: 9. Germline V gene data show CDR1 as SNHLY and CDR2 as FYNNEI. CDR3 residues: CASSETSGAFLTQYF. In nucleotides, the CDR3 is TGTGCCAGCAGTGAGACTAGCGGTGCATTTTTGACCCAGTACTTC.

The V and J genes are TRBV10-3 and TRBJ1-1, with 9 bases identical to TRBD1. CDR1 ENHRY and CDR2 SYGVKD come from the germline V gene. The trim removed 6 bases at V and 4 bases at J, leaving 3 bases unmatched. The CDR3 consists of 13 residues. CDR3 nucleotides: TGTGCCATCAGAGGGGACAGGGCCACTGAAGCTTTCTTT. This codes for CAIRGDRATEAFF.

The V call is TRBV7-2, the J call TRBJ1-2; D gene unclear. This CDR3 has 13 amino acids. V was cut by 4 bases and J by 3 bases, with 9 bases left in between. Germline V CDR1 and CDR2: SGHTA, FQGNSA. This chain's CDR3 is CASSSALDYGYTF. DNA of the CDR3: TGTGCCAGCAGCTCCGCGCTCGACTATGGCTACACCTTC.

The chain employs TRBV19 and TRBJ1-1, with TRBD1 identical over 8 bases. The CDR3 sequence is 12 residues long. The V segment lost 1 base and the J segment 10 bases; nucleotides outside the gene matches: 2. The germline CDR1 and CDR2 sequences are LNHDA and SQIVND (reference sequence). CDR3 region: CASSIGRGRAFF. DNA for the CDR3: TGTGCCAGTAGTATAGGCAGGGGGCGAGCTTTCTTT. Using reference TRBV19 and TRBJ1-1 for the parts outside the CDR3, the full variable domain is DGGITQSPKYLFRKEGQNVTLSCEQNLNHDAMYWYRQDPGQGLRLIYYSQIVNDFQKGDIAEGYSVSREKKESFPLTVTSAQKNPTAFYLCASSIGRGRAFFGQGTRLTVV.

The V and J genes are TRBV7-9 and TRBJ2-5; no clear D gene. Germline CDR1 is SEHNR and CDR2 is FQNEAQ (reference sequence). With 6 bases removed from V and 1 base from J, the gap between germline ends came to 18 bases. The CDR3 extends over 16 amino acids. The CDR3 DNA sequence: TGTGCCAGCAGTCCTAGTCCGGCCAGTAGCCAAGAGACCCAGTACTTC. Residues: CASSPSPASSQETQYF.

The chain has TRBV6-5 and TRBJ1-6, with unresolved D. This CDR3 has 15 residues. Germline lookup yields CDR1 MNHEY and CDR2 SVGAGI. Trimming left V 6 bases short and J 8 bases short, with 17 bases between. CDR3 region: CASRGAGYGDSPLHF. The DNA of the CDR3 is TGTGCCAGCAGGGGAGCCGGATATGGTGATTCACCCCTCCACTTT.

The chain combines TRBV30 with TRBJ2-7; 10 nucleotides match TRBD2. J lost 4 bases, V lost 4 bases, and 19 bases had no gene match. Germline CDR1 and CDR2: GTSNPN and SVGIG (reference sequence). The CDR3 runs 18 residues. The CDR3 DNA reads as TGTGCCTGGACTCCGGGACTAGCGAGGAGTATCTCCTATTACGAGCAGTACTTC. Amino acid sequence: CAWTPGLARSISYYEQYF.

The chain has TRBV18 and TRBJ2-3; D is perhaps TRBD2 (6 bases). V lost 3 bases to trimming and J lost 3 bases, with 16 bases between them. The CDR3 totals 16 residues. CDR1 is KGHSH and CDR2 is LQKENI in the germline V gene. The CDR3 DNA reads as TGTGCCAGCTCACCTCGGAGGGGCCGGTTTACAGATACGCAGTATTTT. Translated: CASSPRRGRFTDTQYF.

V and J are TRBV11-2 and TRBJ2-2, with D perhaps matching TRBD2 (5 bases). There are 15 residues in the CDR3. Trimming took 0 bases from V and 8 from J, leaving 13 bases between them. CDR1 is SGHAT, CDR2 FQNNGV, per germline. The chain's CDR3 is CASSLEAVPGGELFF. The CDR3 nucleotides are TGTGCCAGCAGCTTAGAAGCGGTCCCTGGGGGGGAGCTGTTTTTT.

This sequence joins TRBV2 and TRBJ2-3; D may be TRBD1 (6 bases). Germline assignment: CDR1 SNHLY and CDR2 FYNNEI. Trimming took 4 bases from V and 4 from J, leaving 12 bases between them. CDR3 length: 14 amino acids. CDR3 sequence (DNA): TGTGCCAGCAGTGGCAGGGGCGCAGCAGATACGCAGTATTTT. Translation: CASSGRGAADTQYF.